This passage covers 22 T cell receptor beta chains from one sample sequenced in a study of blood T cell repertoires in COVID-19 (dated by TCRdb to about 2020). Library preparation used the immunoSEQ multiplex PCR assay. TCRdb limited this immuneACCESS table to in-frame rearrangements with V and J called. A share of clones is missing; checked studies link under half to unresolved V genes, and the rest is unexplained. For this sample there are hundreds of thousands of clones; 80% to 90% appear just once. The top ten clones comprise roughly 2% of the sample. The source material was peripheral blood. The receptors were gathered from a woman in her 50s with acute or convalescent COVID-19.

The chain employs TRBV11-3 and TRBJ2-3; TRBD1 might be the D (5 bases). Trimming stripped 0 bases from V and 4 bases from J, with 8 bases between. Germline CDR1 is SGHNT and CDR2 is YENEEA. The CDR3 spans 14 residues. The CDR3 loop is CASSLEGAADTQYF. CDR3 bases: TGTGCCAGCAGCTTAGAAGGGGCGGCAGATACGCAGTATTTT.

The V and J genes are TRBV11-3 and TRBJ1-3; the D gene is possibly TRBD1 (5 bases). CDR1 is SGHNT, CDR2 YENEEA, per germline. Trimming pared 4 bases from V and 3 bases from J, leaving 13 bases between. The CDR3 spans 15 residues. CDR3 sequence (DNA): TGTGCCAGCAGCTACGCCTCGGGGGGTGGAAACACCATATATTTT. Residues: CASSYASGGGNTIYF.

This chain connects TRBV6-2 or TRBV6-3 to TRBJ1-1; tentative D call: TRBD1 (6 bases). V gave up 5 bases and J gave up 3 bases, with 7 bases separating them. The CDR3 contains 12 residues. Germline CDR1 is MNHEY and CDR2 is SVGEGT. CDR3 DNA sequence: TGTGCCAGCAGTGGACAGTACACTGAAGCTTTCTTT. It specifies CASSGQYTEAFF.

This rearrangement joins TRBV27 to TRBJ1-1; D is unclear. CDR1 and CDR2 from the germline V gene are MNHEY and SMNVEV (reference sequence). The CDR3 covers 13 residues. The ends were cut back, 6 bases at V and 1 base at J, with 9 bases in the middle. The CDR3 nucleotides are TGTGCCAGCAGACGCCCAGGGAACACTGAAGCTTTCTTT. Protein: CASRRPGNTEAFF.

This rearrangement joins TRBV19 to TRBJ1-5; D remains unclear. V was trimmed by 3 bases and J by 0 bases, leaving 18 bases between them. Per germline, CDR1 LNHDA and CDR2 SQIVND (reference sequence). CDR3 length: 18 residues. Here the CDR3 reads CASSIGQHLTSSNQPQHF. CDR3 bases: TGTGCCAGTAGTATTGGGCAGCACCTAACATCTAGCAATCAGCCCCAGCATTTT.

This clone was counted once. The J gene is TRBJ2-5, the V gene TRBV11-2, with a tentative D call TRBD1 (5 bases). The germline V gene encodes CDR1 SGHAT and CDR2 FQNNGV. The CDR3 has 16 residues. V was shortened by 1 base and J by 3 bases, with 15 bases between the two germline ends. The CDR3 sequence: CASSLGVSGPEETQYF. CDR3 nucleotides: TGTGCCAGCAGCTTAGGGGTGTCAGGGCCGGAAGAGACCCAGTACTTC.

The chain joins TRBV19 to TRBJ1-2, with 8 nucleotides matching TRBD1. After removal of 4 bases from V and 4 bases from J, the junction contained 8 bases not matched to a gene. This CDR3 comprises 15 residues. The germline CDR1 and CDR2 sequences are LNHDA and SQIVND (reference sequence). The chain's CDR3 is CASSRGAGGTYGYTF. The DNA for the CDR3 is TGTGCCAGTAGTAGGGGGGCAGGGGGCACCTATGGCTACACCTTC.

This chain joins TRBV6-5 and TRBJ1-2; 9 bases are a match to TRBD1. J gave up 4 bases and V 4 bases, and 4 bases lay outside the gene matches. Germline V gene lookup returns CDR1 MNHEY and CDR2 SVGAGI. The CDR3 is made up of 14 amino acids. The DNA of the CDR3 is TGTGCCAGCAGTTCAAGGACAGGGGCCTATGGCTACACCTTC. Translation: CASSSRTGAYGYTF.

The V call is TRBV5-4, the J call TRBJ2-5; 10 bases agree with TRBD2. This CDR3 is built from 17 residues. Germline V gene sequence: CDR1 SGHNT, CDR2 YYREEE (reference sequence). Trimming removed 4 bases from V and 2 bases from J; junction bases left unmatched: 11. CDR3 sequence: CASSLRAGGPEQETQYF. CDR3 DNA sequence: TGTGCCAGCAGCCTGAGAGCGGGAGGGCCTGAGCAAGAGACCCAGTACTTC.

The V call is TRBV5-1, the J call TRBJ2-1; D ambiguous. There are 12 residues in the CDR3. Germline CDR1 reads SGHRS; CDR2 reads YFSETQ. Trimming took off 8 bases at V and 1 base at J, with 7 bases between the two ends. This CDR3 is CASSTSYNEQFF. The CDR3 DNA reads as TGCGCCAGTTCGACTTCCTACAATGAGCAGTTCTTC.

This clone was seen a few times. V and J are TRBV27 and TRBJ1-6; 9 bases are a match to TRBD1. Germline lookup yields CDR1 MNHEY and CDR2 SMNVEV (reference sequence). The CDR3 runs 16 residues. After removal of 5 bases from V and 6 bases from J, the junction contained 8 bases not matched to a gene. CDR3 DNA sequence: TGTGCCAGCAGTCCCCAACAGGGGGCTCGTAATTCACCCCTCCACTTT. Translation: CASSPQQGARNSPLHF.

V is TRBV19 and J is TRBJ1-6; D may be TRBD1 (5 bases). V lost 3 bases to trimming and J lost 8 bases, with 14 bases between them. Germline CDR1 reads LNHDA; CDR2 reads SQIVND (reference sequence). The CDR3 consists of 15 residues. The CDR3 bases are TGTGCCAGTAGTATGTTTCGGGGGGAGGATTCACCCCTCCACTTT. Protein sequence: CASSMFRGEDSPLHF. Full variable domain (rest looked up from reference TRBV19 and TRBJ1-6): DGGITQSPKYLFRKEGQNVTLSCEQNLNHDAMYWYRQDPGQGLRLIYYSQIVNDFQKGDIAEGYSVSREKKESFPLTVTSAQKNPTAFYLCASSMFRGEDSPLHFGNGTRLTVT.

The chain recombines TRBV24-1 with TRBJ2-5, with 7 bases identical to TRBD1. This CDR3 region has 14 residues. Unmatched junction bases numbered 5, after V lost 3 bases and J lost 5 bases. Germline values: CDR1 KGHDR, CDR2 SFDVKD. DNA of the CDR3: TGTGCCACCAGTGATGCACAGGGGTTCGAGACCCAGTACTTC. Translated: CATSDAQGFETQYF.

The chain couples TRBV24-1 to TRBJ1-4; D gene unclear. Trimming cost V 4 bases and J 0 bases, with 8 bases left between them. Germline V gene data show CDR1 as KGHDR and CDR2 as SFDVKD. CDR3 length: 15 residues. CDR3 residues: CATSDSGATNEKLFF. The CDR3 nucleotides read TGTGCCACCAGTGACTCCGGGGCAACTAATGAAAAACTGTTTTTT.

The chain recombines TRBV5-4 with TRBJ2-3; 7 positions agree with TRBD2. The CDR3 spans 17 residues. In germline, CDR1 is SGHNT, CDR2 YYREEE (reference sequence). V dropped 0 bases and J dropped 1; count of bases not matched to a gene: 8. The CDR3 region has the DNA TGTGCCAGCAGCTTGGCCACCGGGACTATTCGCACAGATACGCAGTATTTT. It specifies CASSLATGTIRTDTQYF.

The chain joins TRBV5-4 to TRBJ2-7; 8 nucleotides align to TRBD2. This CDR3 spans 15 amino acids. Per the germline V gene, CDR1 is SGHNT and CDR2 is YYREEE (reference sequence). Germline trimming cut 4 bases from V and 4 bases from J; bases unmatched to any gene: 10. Here the CDR3 reads CASSHRGGLVYEQYF. Here the CDR3 DNA reads TGTGCCAGCAGCCATCGCGGGGGGCTTGTATACGAGCAGTACTTC.

The chain has TRBV19 and TRBJ1-2, with 7 bases fitting TRBD1. In germline, CDR1 is LNHDA, CDR2 SQIVND (reference sequence). The V segment lost 8 bases and the J segment 3 bases; nucleotides outside the gene matches: 9. CDR3 size: 14 residues. CDR3 nucleotides: TGTGCCAGTTTCCCGGGACAGAACCACTATGGCTACACCTTC. Protein sequence: CASFPGQNHYGYTF. Full variable domain (remainder filled in from reference TRBV19 and TRBJ1-2): DGGITQSPKYLFRKEGQNVTLSCEQNLNHDAMYWYRQDPGQGLRLIYYSQIVNDFQKGDIAEGYSVSREKKESFPLTVTSAQKNPTAFYLCASFPGQNHYGYTFGSGTRLTVV.

J is TRBJ1-1 and V is TRBV6-5; possible D gene TRBD1, 5 bases. The CDR3 is 16 amino acids. V was trimmed by 2 bases and J by 4 bases, leaving 17 bases between them. Germline loops: CDR1 MNHEY, CDR2 SVGAGI. The CDR3 region is CASSYRAGFFSTEAFF. CDR3 nucleotide sequence: TGTGCCAGCAGTTACCGGGCAGGGTTCTTCTCCACTGAAGCTTTCTTT.

The table lists this clone with a few counts. The CDR3 sequence: CAWSWVAEGNEQFF. As DNA, the CDR3 is TGTGCCTGGAGTTGGGTAGCGGAGGGGAATGAGCAGTTCTTC. The chain is built from TRBV30 and TRBJ2-1; weak D call: TRBD2 (6 bases). This CDR3 contains 14 residues. V shed 2 bases and J shed 7 bases, with 15 bases lying between them. The germline gives CDR1 GTSNPN, CDR2 SVGIG (reference sequence).

V usage is TRBV10-1 and J usage is TRBJ2-2, with D unresolved. The CDR3 runs 13 residues. V dropped 3 bases and J dropped 6 bases, with 8 bases sitting between them. CDR1 and CDR2 (germline): WNHNN, SYGVQD (reference sequence). CDR3 DNA: TGCGCCAGCAGTGATCTAGTACCCGGGGAGCTGTTTTTT. This codes for CASSDLVPGELFF.

This clone was seen a single time. The chain couples TRBV21-1 to TRBJ1-1. TRBV21-1 is marked as a pseudogene. CDR3 length equals 17 residues. CDR3 in amino acids: CASSKARFGGLNTEAFF. The CDR3 DNA reads TGTGCCAGCAGCAAAGCGCGTTTCGGGGGTTTGAACACTGAAGCTTTCTTT.

CDR3 in amino acids: CATAGTFLDTQYF. In nucleotides, the CDR3 is TGTGCCACGGCCGGGACTTTTTTGGATACGCAGTATTTT. V gene TRBV24-1 combines with J gene TRBJ2-3, with a possible D match to TRBD2 (6 bases). Germline CDR1 reads KGHDR; CDR2 reads SFDVKD. The CDR3 is made up of 13 amino acids. Trimming cost V 10 bases and J 6 bases, with 16 bases left between them.